A single sample is the source of the 23 T cell receptor beta chains below, sequenced in a study of T-cell reconstitution after alpha-beta-depleted transplantation in children. Construction of the TCRbeta library involved unique molecular identifiers. TCRdb recomputed calls from the PCR reads with MiXCR, one row per CDR3 protein. The sample carries around 670,000 distinct CDR3 sequences, about an eighth recorded once. The starting material was PBMCs, obtained before TCRalphabeta/CD19-depleted stem cell transplant. The origin of the receptors is a girl aged 2 to 9 with congenital amegakaryocytic thrombocytopenia, due to receive a stem cell transplant.

The V and J genes are TRBV7-2 and TRBJ2-5; 10 bases are a match to TRBD2. Germline V gene lookup returns CDR1 SGHTA and CDR2 FQGNSA. J lost 1 base, V lost 0 bases, and 8 bases had no gene match. The CDR3 extends over 18 amino acids. CDR3 nucleotides: TGTGCCAGCAGCTTAGCGGCCTTCGGACTAGCGGTCCAAGAGACCCAGTACTTC. It translates to CASSLAAFGLAVQETQYF.

The rearrangement links TRBV12-3 or TRBV12-4 to TRBJ2-7; TRBD1 matches 10 bases. With 5 bases clipped from V and 6 bases from J, the junction kept 10 bases outside the gene matches. This CDR3 is built from 15 residues. DNA of the CDR3: TGTGCCAGCAGTGATCCGGGACAGGGGTCCCTCGAGCAGTACTTC. Protein sequence: CASSDPGQGSLEQYF.

This clonotype was recorded many times. V and J are TRBV12-3 or TRBV12-4 and TRBJ1-1; D not resolved. Trimming left V 1 base short and J 7 bases short, with 10 bases between. The CDR3 extends over 13 amino acids. In DNA, the CDR3 is TGTGCCAGCAGTTTAGGGGTTCAGCTTGAAGCTTTCTTT. This codes for CASSLGVQLEAFF.

This clonotype has a count of ten or more. The chain joins TRBV4-1 to TRBJ1-2, with a tentative D call TRBD1 (6 bases). The V and J ends lost 2 bases and 3 bases respectively, with 13 bases between them. Germline V gene data show CDR1 as MGHRA and CDR2 as YSYEKL. The CDR3 covers 15 residues. The CDR3 DNA is TGCGCCAGCAGCCAACCGACAGGAGGAGACTATGGCTACACCTTC. Translating it yields CASSQPTGGDYGYTF.

This clonotype was seen a handful of times. The chain combines TRBV5-1 with TRBJ2-3; 7 nucleotides match TRBD2. There are 15 residues in the CDR3. With V trimmed by 8 bases and J by 6 bases, 15 bases remained unmatched. Germline CDR1 is SGHRS and CDR2 is YFSETQ. The CDR3 loop reads CASGGQAGERDTQYF. The CDR3 bases are TGCGCCAGTGGAGGTCAGGCGGGAGAGCGGGATACGCAGTATTTT.

In its sample, this clonotype was seen a few times. The chain links TRBV5-5 to TRBJ2-5, with D perhaps matching TRBD2 (6 bases). The CDR3 is 14 amino acids. In germline, CDR1 is SGHKS, CDR2 YYEKEE (reference sequence). The ends were cut back, 0 bases at V and 5 bases at J, with 11 bases in the middle. CDR3 sequence: CASSLAVGRETQYF. Written as DNA, the CDR3 is TGTGCCAGCAGCTTGGCCGTAGGGAGGGAGACCCAGTACTTC.

In this sample, this clonotype turned up many times. V usage is TRBV4-1 and J usage is TRBJ2-1; 9 bases are a match to TRBD2. Trimming removed 6 bases from V and 3 bases from J; junction bases left unmatched: 6. The CDR3 covers 15 residues. From germline, CDR1 is MGHRA and CDR2 YSYEKL. The CDR3 nucleotides read TGCGCCAGCAGGAGCGGGACTAGCTTCTACAATGAGCAGTTCTTC. Its translation is CASRSGTSFYNEQFF.

This clonotype has at least ten counts. The J gene is TRBJ2-7, the V gene TRBV7-2; 11 nucleotides agree with TRBD2. Germline V gene sequence: CDR1 SGHTA, CDR2 FQGNSA. After removal of 3 bases from V and 7 bases from J, the junction contained 5 bases not matched to a gene. The CDR3 length is 14 residues. The CDR3 spells CASSFGTSGLEQYF. The CDR3 DNA follows: TGTGCCAGCAGCTTTGGGACTAGCGGCTTGGAGCAGTACTTC.

This clonotype was seen a single time. No DNA is shown, since the ends of the CDR3 on it are uncertain; the CDR3 is the one TCRdb lists. The chain is built from TRBV11-1 and TRBJ2-6; the table assigns TRBD2, which was not confirmed against the DNA. Germline CDR1 and CDR2: SGHAT and FQDESV (reference sequence). The CDR3 is made up of 18 amino acids, end residues included. CDR3 in amino acids: CASSFGLEVGSGANVLIF.

This rearrangement joins TRBV12-3 or TRBV12-4 to TRBJ2-7; D gene unclear. The CDR3 extends over 15 amino acids. Between the trimmed V and J ends, which lost 1 base and 3 bases, there was a span of 13 bases. CDR3 sequence: CASSLETFKNYEQYF. The CDR3 DNA sequence: TGTGCCAGCAGTTTAGAAACTTTCAAAAACTACGAGCAGTACTTC.

This clonotype was counted between two and nine times. The chain recombines TRBV12-3 or TRBV12-4 with TRBJ2-5; possible D gene TRBD2, 6 bases. CDR3 length: 14 amino acids. The V and J ends lost 6 bases and 7 bases respectively, with 18 bases between them. In DNA form, the CDR3 reads TGTGCCAGCAGCCCCGGAGGAGGGGAAGGGACCCAGTACTTC. It specifies CASSPGGGEGTQYF.

This clonotype was observed at least ten times. The chain joins TRBV3-1 to TRBJ1-5; a possible D gene is TRBD1 (5 bases). V lost 3 bases and J lost 4, with 7 bases in between. This CDR3 is 13 amino acids long. CDR1 and CDR2 from the germline V gene are LGHDT and YNNKEL (reference sequence). The CDR3 nucleotides are TGTGCCAGCAGCCAGGACACTAATCAGCCCCAGCATTTT. Translated, it gives CASSQDTNQPQHF. Complete variable domain (other parts from reference TRBV3-1 and TRBJ1-5): DTAVSQTPKYLVTQMGNDKSIKCEQNLGHDTMYWYKQDSKKFLKIMFSYNNKELIINETVPNRFSPKSPDKAHLNLHINSLELGDSAVYFCASSQDTNQPQHFGDGTRLSIL.

The sample holds a few counts of this clonotype. The V gene is TRBV7-8, the J gene TRBJ1-2; TRBD1 matches at 9 bases. Germline values: CDR1 SGHVS, CDR2 FQNEAQ. J gave up 5 bases and V 1 base, and 5 bases lay outside the gene matches. There are 15 residues in the CDR3. The CDR3 nucleotides read TGTGCCAGCAGCTTAGAGGACAGGGGCCTATATGGCTACACCTTC. Amino acids: CASSLEDRGLYGYTF. The full variable domain, in which reference TRBV7-8 and TRBJ1-2 provide the parts outside the CDR3, is GAGVSQSPRYKVAKRGQDVALRCDPISGHVSLFWYQQALGQGPEFLTYFQNEAQLDKSGLPSDRFFAERPEGSVSTLKIQRTQQEDSAVYLCASSLEDRGLYGYTFGSGTRLTVV.

This clonotype has only one observation. A read error may explain this, as a much larger clone is one base away. The rearrangement uses TRBV20-1 and TRBJ2-2; TRBD1 aligns across 9 bases. The J segment lost 4 bases and the V segment lost 7 bases, leaving 4 bases of the junction unmatched. The CDR3 spans 13 residues. Germline lookup yields CDR1 DFQATT and CDR2 SNEGSKA (reference sequence). This chain's CDR3 is CSGGQGGTGELFF. The CDR3 nucleotides are TGCAGTGGGGGACAGGGTGGCACCGGGGAGCTGTTTTTT.

This clonotype was picked up many times. V gene TRBV29-1 combines with J gene TRBJ1-1, with a possible D match to TRBD1 (5 bases). Trimming removed 7 bases from V and 5 bases from J, with 23 bases in between. This CDR3 contains 15 residues. Germline V gene sequence: CDR1 SQVTM, CDR2 ANQGSEA. The CDR3 DNA sequence: TGCAGCGGCCACCCCCGAGCAGGGCCGGGGACTGAAGCTTTCTTT. Translating it yields CSGHPRAGPGTEAFF.

This clonotype was observed many times. V usage is TRBV20-1 and J usage is TRBJ2-1; 8 bases match TRBD2. Germline V gene lookup returns CDR1 DFQATT and CDR2 SNEGSKA (reference sequence). The CDR3 totals 14 residues. Unmatched junction bases numbered 11, after V lost 5 bases and J lost 8 bases. The CDR3 loop reads CSAGEGGTRDEQFF. CDR3 nucleotides: TGCAGTGCTGGGGAAGGTGGGACTAGGGATGAGCAGTTCTTC.

This clonotype was recorded many times. V usage is TRBV20-1 and J usage is TRBJ2-7; D is perhaps TRBD2 (6 bases). The CDR3 consists of 15 residues. Trimming removed 1 base from V and 1 base from J, with 14 bases in between. Germline V gene data show CDR1 as DFQATT and CDR2 as SNEGSKA (reference sequence). The CDR3 loop reads CSARVSRGLSYEQYF. DNA of the CDR3: TGCAGTGCTAGAGTCTCCAGAGGACTATCCTACGAGCAGTACTTC.

This chain connects TRBV7-2 to TRBJ2-3, with 10 bases aligning to TRBD2. From germline, CDR1 is SGHTA and CDR2 FQGNSA. The CDR3 loop spans 15 amino acids. The ends lost 2 bases at V and 5 bases at J; junction bases unmatched: 4. In DNA form, the CDR3 reads TGTGCCAGCAGCTTACTAGCGGGAGATTTAGATACGCAGTATTTT. This gives the protein CASSLLAGDLDTQYF. The entire variable domain, with the rest obtained from reference TRBV7-2 and TRBJ2-3, is as follows: GAGVSQSPSNKVTEKGKDVELRCDPISGHTALYWYRQSLGQGLEFLIYFQGNSAPDKSGLPSDRFSAERTGGSVSTLTIQRTQQEDSAVYLCASSLLAGDLDTQYFGPGTRLTVL.

This clonotype was seen many times. The gene calls are TRBV11-2 and TRBJ2-7, with D unresolved. This CDR3 region has 15 residues. The germline gives CDR1 SGHAT, CDR2 FQNNGV. Deletions cut 1 base from V and 0 bases from J, with 10 bases between. The CDR3 protein is CASSLGPGLSYEQYF. The CDR3 DNA follows: TGTGCCAGCAGCTTAGGTCCAGGCCTCTCCTACGAGCAGTACTTC.

The CDR3 coding sequence is TGCAGAGGGGGGGGGGCAGCTTCTAACTATGGCTACACCTTC. Encoded protein: CRGGGAASNYGYTF. The rearrangement uses TRBV20-1 and TRBJ1-2, with D possibly TRBD1 on 6 matching bases. The CDR3 has 14 amino acids. Germline lookup yields CDR1 DFQATT and CDR2 SNEGSKA (reference sequence).

This chain connects TRBV19 to TRBJ2-7; D possibly matches TRBD1 or TRBD2 (5 bases each). Trimming stripped 4 bases from V and 4 bases from J, with 11 bases between. The CDR3 is 13 residues long. The germline V gene has CDR1 LNHDA and CDR2 SQIVND (reference sequence). The CDR3 nucleotides read TGTGCCAGTAGTACAGGGAGTACGTACGAGCAGTACTTC. This translates into CASSTGSTYEQYF. Drawing the rest from reference TRBV19 and TRBJ2-7, the complete variable domain is DGGITQSPKYLFRKEGQNVTLSCEQNLNHDAMYWYRQDPGQGLRLIYYSQIVNDFQKGDIAEGYSVSREKKESFPLTVTSAQKNPTAFYLCASSTGSTYEQYFGPGTRLTVT.

About this clonotype: At one of its ends the junction is not consistent with the germline gene, which may arise from a read error. The rearrangement uses TRBV4-1 and TRBJ2-5; D is undetermined. The CDR3 totals 12 residues. Germline assignment: CDR1 MGHRA and CDR2 YSYEKL. The CDR3 DNA reads TGCGCCAGCAGCCAAGACCAAGCGACCCAGTACTTC. Its protein is CASSQDQATQYF.

This clonotype was observed a handful of times. The chain carries TRBV7-2 and TRBJ2-7; 11 bases line up with TRBD1. The V gene's germline CDR1 is SGHTA and CDR2 FQGNSA. The CDR3 has 14 residues. V trimming: 4 bases; J trimming: 7 bases; junction bases outside the gene matches: 6. The CDR3 sequence: CASSSDRGRSEQYF. CDR3 DNA sequence: TGTGCCAGCAGCTCGGACAGGGGGCGTTCAGAGCAGTACTTC.